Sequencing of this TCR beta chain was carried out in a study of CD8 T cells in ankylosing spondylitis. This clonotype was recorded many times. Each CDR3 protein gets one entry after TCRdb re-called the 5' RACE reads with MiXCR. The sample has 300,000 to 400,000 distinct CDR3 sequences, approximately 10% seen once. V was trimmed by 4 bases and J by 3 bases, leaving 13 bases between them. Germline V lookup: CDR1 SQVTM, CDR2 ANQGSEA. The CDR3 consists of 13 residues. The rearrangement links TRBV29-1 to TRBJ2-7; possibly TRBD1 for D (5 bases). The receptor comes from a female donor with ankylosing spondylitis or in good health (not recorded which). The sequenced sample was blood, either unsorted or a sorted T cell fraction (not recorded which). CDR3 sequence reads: CSVVLPGRYEQYF. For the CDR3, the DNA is TGCAGCGTTGTCTTGCCAGGGCGCTACGAGCAGTACTTC.